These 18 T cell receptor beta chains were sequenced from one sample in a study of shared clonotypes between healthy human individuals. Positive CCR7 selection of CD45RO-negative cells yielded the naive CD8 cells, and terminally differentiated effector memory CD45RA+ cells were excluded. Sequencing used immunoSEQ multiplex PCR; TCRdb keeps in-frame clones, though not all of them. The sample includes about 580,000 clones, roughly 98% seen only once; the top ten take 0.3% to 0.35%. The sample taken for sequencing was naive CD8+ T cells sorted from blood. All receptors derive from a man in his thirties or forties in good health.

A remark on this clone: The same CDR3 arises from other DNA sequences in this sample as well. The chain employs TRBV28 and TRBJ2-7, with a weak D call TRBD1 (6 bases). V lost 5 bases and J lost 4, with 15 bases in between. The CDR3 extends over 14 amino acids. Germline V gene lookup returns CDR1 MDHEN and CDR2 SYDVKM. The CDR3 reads CASSLTGSSYEQYF. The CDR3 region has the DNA TGTGCCAGCAGTCTTACAGGGTCGAGTTACGAGCAGTACTTC.

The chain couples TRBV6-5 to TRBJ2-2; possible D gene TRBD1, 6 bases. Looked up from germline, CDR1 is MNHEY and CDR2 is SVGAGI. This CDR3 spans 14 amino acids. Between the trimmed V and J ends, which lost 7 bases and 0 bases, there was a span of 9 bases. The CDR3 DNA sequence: TGTGCCAGCAAGGGGGTCCCGAACACCGGGGAGCTGTTTTTT. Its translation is CASKGVPNTGELFF.

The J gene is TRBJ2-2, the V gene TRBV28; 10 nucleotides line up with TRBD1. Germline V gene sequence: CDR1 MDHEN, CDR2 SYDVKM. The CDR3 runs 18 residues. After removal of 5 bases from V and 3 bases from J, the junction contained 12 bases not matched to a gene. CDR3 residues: CASSAGQGTPTYTGELFF. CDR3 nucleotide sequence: TGTGCCAGCAGTGCGGGACAGGGGACTCCTACTTACACCGGGGAGCTGTTTTTT.

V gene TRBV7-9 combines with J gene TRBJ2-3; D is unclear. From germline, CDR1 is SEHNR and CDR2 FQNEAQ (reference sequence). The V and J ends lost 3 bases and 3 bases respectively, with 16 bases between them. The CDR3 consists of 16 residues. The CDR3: CASSLSAGGLTDTQYF. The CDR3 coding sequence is TGTGCCAGCAGCTTGAGCGCTGGTGGATTAACAGATACGCAGTATTTT. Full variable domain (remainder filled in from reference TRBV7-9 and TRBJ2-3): DTGVSQNPRHKITKRGQNVTFRCDPISEHNRLYWYRQTLGQGPEFLTYFQNEAQLEKSRLLSDRFSAERPKGSFSTLEIQRTEQGDSAMYLCASSLSAGGLTDTQYFGPGTRLTVL.

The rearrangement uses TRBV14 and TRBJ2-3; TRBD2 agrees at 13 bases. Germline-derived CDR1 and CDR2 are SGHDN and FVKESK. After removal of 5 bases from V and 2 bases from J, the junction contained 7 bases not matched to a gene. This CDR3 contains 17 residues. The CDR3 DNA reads TGTGCCAGCAGCGAGAGCGGGACTAGCGGGATCACAGATACGCAGTATTTT. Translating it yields CASSESGTSGITDTQYF.

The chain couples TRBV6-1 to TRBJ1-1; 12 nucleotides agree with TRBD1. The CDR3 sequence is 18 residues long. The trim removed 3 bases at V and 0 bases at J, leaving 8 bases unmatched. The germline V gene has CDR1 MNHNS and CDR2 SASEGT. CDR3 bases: TGTGCCAGCAGTGACGACCGGGACAGGGGGCTAATGAACACTGAAGCTTTCTTT. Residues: CASSDDRDRGLMNTEAFF.

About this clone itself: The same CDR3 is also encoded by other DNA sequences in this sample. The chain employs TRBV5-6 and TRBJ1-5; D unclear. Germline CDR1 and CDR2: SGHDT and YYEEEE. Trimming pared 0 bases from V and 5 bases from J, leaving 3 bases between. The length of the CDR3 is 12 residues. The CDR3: CASSLGDQPQHF. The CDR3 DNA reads TGTGCCAGCAGCTTGGGGGATCAGCCCCAGCATTTT.

The CDR3 spells CASSSGRQPYNEQFF. The CDR3 DNA sequence: TGTGCCAGCAGCTCGGGGAGGCAACCTTACAATGAGCAGTTCTTC. The rearrangement links TRBV5-6 to TRBJ2-1; D possibly corresponds to TRBD2 (6 bases). Trimming removed 3 bases at V and 4 bases at J, with 14 bases between. Germline CDR1 and CDR2: SGHDT and YYEEEE. The CDR3 spans 15 residues.

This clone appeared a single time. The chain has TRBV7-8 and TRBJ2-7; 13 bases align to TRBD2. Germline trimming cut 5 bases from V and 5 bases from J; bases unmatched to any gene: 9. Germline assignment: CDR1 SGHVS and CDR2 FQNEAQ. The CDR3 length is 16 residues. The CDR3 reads CASSVGLAGVRDEQYF. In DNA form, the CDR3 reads TGTGCCAGCAGCGTAGGACTAGCGGGAGTACGGGACGAGCAGTACTTC.

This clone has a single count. This CDR3 is CASSLGSGPQHF. In DNA, the CDR3 is TGCGCCAGCAGCTTGGGTTCGGGTCCCCAGCATTTT. V usage is TRBV5-1 and J usage is TRBJ1-5; D is uncertain. The CDR3 totals 12 residues. The germline V gene encodes CDR1 SGHRS and CDR2 YFSETQ. V was cut by 0 bases and J by 10 bases, with 8 bases left in between.

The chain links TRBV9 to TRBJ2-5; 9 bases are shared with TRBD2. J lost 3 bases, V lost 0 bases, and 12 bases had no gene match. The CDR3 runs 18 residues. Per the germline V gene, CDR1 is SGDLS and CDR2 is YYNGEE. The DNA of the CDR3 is TGTGCCAGCAGCGTAGGGGCTAGCGGGATCCCCCGGGAAGAGACCCAGTACTTC. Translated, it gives CASSVGASGIPREETQYF.

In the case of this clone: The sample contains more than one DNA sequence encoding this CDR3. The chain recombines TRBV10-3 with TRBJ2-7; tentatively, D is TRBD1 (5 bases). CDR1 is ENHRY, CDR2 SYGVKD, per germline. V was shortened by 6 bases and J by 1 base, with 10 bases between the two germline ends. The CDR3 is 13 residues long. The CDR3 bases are TGTGCCATCAGCTTCGACAGATCCTACGAGCAGTACTTC. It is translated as CAISFDRSYEQYF.

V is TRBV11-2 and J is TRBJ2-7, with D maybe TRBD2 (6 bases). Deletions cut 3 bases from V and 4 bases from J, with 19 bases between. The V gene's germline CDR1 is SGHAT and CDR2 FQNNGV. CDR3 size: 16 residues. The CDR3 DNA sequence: TGTGCCAGCAGCTTTTCCCCGCCCCCACGGGAGTACGAGCAGTACTTC. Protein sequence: CASSFSPPPREYEQYF.

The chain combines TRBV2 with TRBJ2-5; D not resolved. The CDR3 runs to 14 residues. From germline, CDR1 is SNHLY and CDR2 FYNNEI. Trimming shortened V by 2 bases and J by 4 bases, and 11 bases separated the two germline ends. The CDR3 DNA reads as TGTGCCAGCAGTGAACGAGAAGTATTAGAGACCCAGTACTTC. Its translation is CASSEREVLETQYF.

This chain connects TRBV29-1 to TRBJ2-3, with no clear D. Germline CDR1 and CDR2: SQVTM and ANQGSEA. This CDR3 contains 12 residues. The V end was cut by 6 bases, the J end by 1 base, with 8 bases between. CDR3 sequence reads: CSVPRGTDTQYF. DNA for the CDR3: TGCAGCGTCCCAAGGGGCACAGATACGCAGTATTTT.

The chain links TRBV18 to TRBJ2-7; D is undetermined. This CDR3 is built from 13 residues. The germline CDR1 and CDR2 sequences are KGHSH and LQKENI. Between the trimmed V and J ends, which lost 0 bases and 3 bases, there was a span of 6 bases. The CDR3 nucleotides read TGTGCCAGCTCACCACCGACAATCTACGAGCAGTACTTC. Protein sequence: CASSPPTIYEQYF.

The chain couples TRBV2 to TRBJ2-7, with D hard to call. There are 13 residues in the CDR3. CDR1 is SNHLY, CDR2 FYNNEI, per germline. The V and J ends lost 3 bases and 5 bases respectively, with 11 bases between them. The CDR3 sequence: CASSDRSPDEQYF. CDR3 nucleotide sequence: TGTGCCAGCAGTGACAGGAGTCCGGACGAGCAGTACTTC.

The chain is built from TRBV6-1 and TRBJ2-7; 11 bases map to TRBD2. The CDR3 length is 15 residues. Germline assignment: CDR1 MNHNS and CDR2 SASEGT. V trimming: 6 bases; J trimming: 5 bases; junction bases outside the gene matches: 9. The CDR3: CASSYTSGRVDEQYF. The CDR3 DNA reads TGTGCCAGCAGCTACACTAGCGGGAGAGTGGACGAGCAGTACTTC.